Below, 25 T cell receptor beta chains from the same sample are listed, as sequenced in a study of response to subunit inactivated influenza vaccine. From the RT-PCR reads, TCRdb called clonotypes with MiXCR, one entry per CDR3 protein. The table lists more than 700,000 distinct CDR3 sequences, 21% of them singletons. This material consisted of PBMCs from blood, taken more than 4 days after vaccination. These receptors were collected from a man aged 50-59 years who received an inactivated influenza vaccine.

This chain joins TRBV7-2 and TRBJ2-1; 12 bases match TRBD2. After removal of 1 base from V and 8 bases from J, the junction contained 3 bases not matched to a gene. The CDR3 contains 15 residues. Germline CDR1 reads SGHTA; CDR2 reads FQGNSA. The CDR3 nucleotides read TGTGCCAGCAGCTTAGACCTAGCGGGGGGGGATGAGCAGTTCTTC. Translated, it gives CASSLDLAGGDEQFF.

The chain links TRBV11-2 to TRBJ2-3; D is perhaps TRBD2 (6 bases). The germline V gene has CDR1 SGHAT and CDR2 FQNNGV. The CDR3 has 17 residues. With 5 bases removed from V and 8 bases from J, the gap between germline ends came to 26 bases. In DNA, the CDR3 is TGTGCCAGCAGCCTTGAGATGGTAGCGGATTTGCGGGTTACGCAGTATTTT. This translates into CASSLEMVADLRVTQYF.

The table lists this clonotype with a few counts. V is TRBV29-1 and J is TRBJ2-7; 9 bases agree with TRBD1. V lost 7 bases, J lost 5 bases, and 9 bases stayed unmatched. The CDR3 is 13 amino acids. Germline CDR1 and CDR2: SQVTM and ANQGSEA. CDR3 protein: CSADTGGIDEQYF. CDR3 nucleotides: TGCAGCGCTGATACAGGGGGCATCGACGAGCAGTACTTC.

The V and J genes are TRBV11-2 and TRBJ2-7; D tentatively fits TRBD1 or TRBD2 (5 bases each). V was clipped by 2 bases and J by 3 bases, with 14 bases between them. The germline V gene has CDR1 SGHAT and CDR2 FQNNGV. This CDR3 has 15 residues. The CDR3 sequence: CASSLMGDPNYEQYF. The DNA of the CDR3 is TGTGCCAGCAGCTTAATGGGGGACCCTAACTACGAGCAGTACTTC. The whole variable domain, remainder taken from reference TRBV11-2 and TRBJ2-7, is EAGVAQSPRYKIIEKRQSVAFWCNPISGHATLYWYQQILGQGPKLLIQFQNNGVVDDSQLPKDRFSAERLKGVDSTLKIQPAKLEDSAVYLCASSLMGDPNYEQYFGPGTRLTVT.

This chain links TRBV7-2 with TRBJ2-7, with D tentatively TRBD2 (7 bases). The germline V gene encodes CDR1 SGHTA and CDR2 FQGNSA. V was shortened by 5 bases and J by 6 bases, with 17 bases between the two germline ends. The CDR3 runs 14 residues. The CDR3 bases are TGTGCCAGCAGCCCGCAGGGGAGGGTCGCCGAGCAGTACTTC. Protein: CASSPQGRVAEQYF.

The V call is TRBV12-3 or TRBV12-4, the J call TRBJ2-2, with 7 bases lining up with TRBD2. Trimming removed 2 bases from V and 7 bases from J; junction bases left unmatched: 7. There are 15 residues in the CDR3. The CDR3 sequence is CASSLWGGFDGELFF. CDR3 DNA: TGTGCCAGCAGTTTATGGGGGGGTTTCGACGGGGAGCTGTTTTTT.

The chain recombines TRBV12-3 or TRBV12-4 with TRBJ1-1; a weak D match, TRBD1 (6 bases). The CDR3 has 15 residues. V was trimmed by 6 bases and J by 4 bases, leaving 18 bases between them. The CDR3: CASSLGGAPSTEAFF. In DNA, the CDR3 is TGTGCCAGCAGCCTGGGGGGGGCTCCCTCCACTGAAGCTTTCTTT.

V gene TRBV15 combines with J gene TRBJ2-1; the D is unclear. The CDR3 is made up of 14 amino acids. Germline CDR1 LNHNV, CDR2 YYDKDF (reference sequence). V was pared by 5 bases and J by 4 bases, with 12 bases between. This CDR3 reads CATSAQQVYNEQFF. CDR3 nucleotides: TGTGCCACCAGCGCCCAACAAGTATACAATGAGCAGTTCTTC.

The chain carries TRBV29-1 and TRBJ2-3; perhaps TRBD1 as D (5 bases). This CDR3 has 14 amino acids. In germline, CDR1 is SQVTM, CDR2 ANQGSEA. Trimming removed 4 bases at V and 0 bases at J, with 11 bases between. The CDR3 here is CSVGRATSTDTQYF. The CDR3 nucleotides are TGCAGCGTTGGCAGGGCCACTAGCACAGATACGCAGTATTTT.

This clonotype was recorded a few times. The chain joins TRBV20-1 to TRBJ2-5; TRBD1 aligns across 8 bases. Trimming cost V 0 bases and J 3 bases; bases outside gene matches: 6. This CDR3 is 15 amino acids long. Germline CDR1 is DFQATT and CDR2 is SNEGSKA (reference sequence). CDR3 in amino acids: CSAREGTGNKETQYF. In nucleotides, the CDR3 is TGCAGTGCTAGAGAGGGGACAGGCAATAAAGAGACCCAGTACTTC.

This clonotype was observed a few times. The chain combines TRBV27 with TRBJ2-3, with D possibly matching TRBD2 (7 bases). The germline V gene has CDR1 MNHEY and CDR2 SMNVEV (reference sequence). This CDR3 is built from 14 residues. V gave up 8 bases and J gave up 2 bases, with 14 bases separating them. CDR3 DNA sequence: TGTGCCAGCGACCCGCGGGGGCCCACAGATACGCAGTATTTT. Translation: CASDPRGPTDTQYF.

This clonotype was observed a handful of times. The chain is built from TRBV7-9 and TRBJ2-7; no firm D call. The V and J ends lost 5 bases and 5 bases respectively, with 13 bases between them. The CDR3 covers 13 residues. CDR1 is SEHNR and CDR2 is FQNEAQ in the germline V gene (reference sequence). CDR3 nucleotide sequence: TGTGCCAGCAGCCCCAATGGGTCCGACGAGCAGTACTTC. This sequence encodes CASSPNGSDEQYF.

CDR3 nucleotide sequence: TGTGCCAGCAGCTTAAGGACCCTTCCCACGCGGAGGTCCTCCTACGAGCAGTACTTC. This gives the protein CASSLRTLPTRRSSYEQYF. The chain joins TRBV11-1 to TRBJ2-7; possible D gene TRBD2, 5 bases. CDR1 is SGHAT and CDR2 is FQDESV in the germline V gene (reference sequence). The CDR3 length is 19 residues. V was shortened by 2 bases and J by 0 bases, with 23 bases between the two germline ends. The variable domain in full, with the rest retrieved from reference TRBV11-1 and TRBJ2-7, is EAEVAQSPRYKITEKSQAVAFWCDPISGHATLYWYRQILGQGPELLVQFQDESVVDDSQLPKDRFSAERLKGVDSTLKIQPAELGDSAMYLCASSLRTLPTRRSSYEQYFGPGTRLTVT.

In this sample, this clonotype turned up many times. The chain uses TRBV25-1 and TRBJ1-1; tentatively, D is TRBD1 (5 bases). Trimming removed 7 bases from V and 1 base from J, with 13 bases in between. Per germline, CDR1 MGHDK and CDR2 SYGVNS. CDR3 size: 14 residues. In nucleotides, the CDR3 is TGTGCCAGCACTCCGGGACGCCCGAACACTGAAGCTTTCTTT. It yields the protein CASTPGRPNTEAFF.

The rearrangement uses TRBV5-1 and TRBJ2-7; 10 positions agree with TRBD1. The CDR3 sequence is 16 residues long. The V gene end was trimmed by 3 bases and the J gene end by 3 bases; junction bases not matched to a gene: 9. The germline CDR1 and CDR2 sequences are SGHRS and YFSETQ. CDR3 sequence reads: CASSSGPTGGGYEQYF. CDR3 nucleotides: TGCGCCAGCAGCTCCGGCCCGACAGGGGGCGGCTACGAGCAGTACTTC.

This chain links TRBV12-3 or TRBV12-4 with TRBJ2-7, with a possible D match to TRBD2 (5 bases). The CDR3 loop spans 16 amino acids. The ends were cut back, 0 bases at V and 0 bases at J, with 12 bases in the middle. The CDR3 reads CASSLAPADSSYEQYF. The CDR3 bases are TGTGCCAGCAGTTTAGCCCCAGCGGATAGCTCCTACGAGCAGTACTTC.

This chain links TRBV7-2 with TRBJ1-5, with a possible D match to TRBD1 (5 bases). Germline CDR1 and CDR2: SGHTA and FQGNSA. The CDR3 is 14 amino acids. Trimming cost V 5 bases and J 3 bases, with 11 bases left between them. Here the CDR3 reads CASSTSGLNQPQHF. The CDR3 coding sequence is TGTGCCAGCAGCACCTCGGGGCTCAATCAGCCCCAGCATTTT.

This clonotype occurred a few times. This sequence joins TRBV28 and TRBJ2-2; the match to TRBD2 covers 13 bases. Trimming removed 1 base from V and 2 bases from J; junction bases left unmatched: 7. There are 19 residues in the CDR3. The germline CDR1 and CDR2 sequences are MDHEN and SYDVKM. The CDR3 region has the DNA TGTGCCAGCAGTTTATTCCCGGGACTAGCGGGACCTAACACCGGGGAGCTGTTTTTT. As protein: CASSLFPGLAGPNTGELFF.

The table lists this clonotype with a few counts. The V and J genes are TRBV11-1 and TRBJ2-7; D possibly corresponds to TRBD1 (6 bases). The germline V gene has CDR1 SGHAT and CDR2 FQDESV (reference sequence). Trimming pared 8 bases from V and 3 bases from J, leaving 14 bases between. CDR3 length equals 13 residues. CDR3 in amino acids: CASGQGTYYEQYF. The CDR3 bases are TGTGCCAGCGGTCAGGGGACATACTACGAGCAGTACTTC.

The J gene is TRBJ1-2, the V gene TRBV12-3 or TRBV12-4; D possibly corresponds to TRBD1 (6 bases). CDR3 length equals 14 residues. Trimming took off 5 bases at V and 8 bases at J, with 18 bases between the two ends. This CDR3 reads CASSITTGSGGYTF. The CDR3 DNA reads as TGTGCCAGCAGTATAACAACAGGGTCGGGAGGCTACACCTTC.

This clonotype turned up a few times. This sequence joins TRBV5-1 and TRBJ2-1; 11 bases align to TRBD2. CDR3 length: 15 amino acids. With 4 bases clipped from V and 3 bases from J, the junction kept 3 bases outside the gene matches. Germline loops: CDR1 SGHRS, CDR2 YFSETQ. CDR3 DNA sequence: TGCGCCAGCAGCGTGACTAGCGGGGTCTACAATGAGCAGTTCTTC. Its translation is CASSVTSGVYNEQFF. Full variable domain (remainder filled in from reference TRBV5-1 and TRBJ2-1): KAGVTQTPRYLIKTRGQQVTLSCSPISGHRSVSWYQQTPGQGLQFLFEYFSETQRNKGNFPGRFSGRQFSNSRSEMNVSTLELGDSALYLCASSVTSGVYNEQFFGPGTRLTVL.

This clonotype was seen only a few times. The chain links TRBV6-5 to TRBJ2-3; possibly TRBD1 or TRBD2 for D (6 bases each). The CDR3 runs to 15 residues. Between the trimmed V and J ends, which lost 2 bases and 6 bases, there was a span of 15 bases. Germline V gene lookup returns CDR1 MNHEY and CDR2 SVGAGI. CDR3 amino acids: CASSYVPGAGDTQYF. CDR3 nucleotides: TGTGCCAGCAGTTACGTGCCGGGGGCAGGGGATACGCAGTATTTT.

CDR3 loop: CASSSTGLPRDTQYF. As DNA, the CDR3 is TGTGCCAGCAGCTCCACAGGGCTTCCAAGAGATACGCAGTATTTT. The chain joins TRBV12-3 or TRBV12-4 to TRBJ2-3, with D tentatively TRBD1 (6 bases). V was cut by 6 bases and J by 5 bases, with 18 bases left in between. This CDR3 spans 15 amino acids.

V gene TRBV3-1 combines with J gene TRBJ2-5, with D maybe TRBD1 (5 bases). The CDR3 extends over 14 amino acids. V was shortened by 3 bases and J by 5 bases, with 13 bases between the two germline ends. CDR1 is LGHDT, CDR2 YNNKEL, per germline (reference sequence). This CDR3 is CASSQMARVETQYF. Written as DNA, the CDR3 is TGTGCCAGCAGCCAGATGGCCAGGGTGGAGACCCAGTACTTC.

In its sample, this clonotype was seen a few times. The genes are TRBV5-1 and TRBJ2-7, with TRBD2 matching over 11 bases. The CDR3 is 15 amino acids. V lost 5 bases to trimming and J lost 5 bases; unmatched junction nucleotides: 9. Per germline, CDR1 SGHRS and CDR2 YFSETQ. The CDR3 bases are TGCGCCAGCAGGTTAACTAGCGGGGGTTCCCACGAGCAGTACTTC. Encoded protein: CASRLTSGGSHEQYF.